A single sample is the source of the 18 T cell receptor beta chains below, sequenced in a study of blood T cell repertoires in COVID-19. Sequenced by immunoSEQ multiplex PCR; TCRdb stores in-frame clones only, minus some. This sample has about 400,000 clones, with around 87% found just once. The sample comprised PBMCs or T cells enriched from blood (not recorded which). Source of these receptors: a woman aged 45-60 years who had recovered from COVID-19.

The chain combines TRBV27 with TRBJ2-3, with 8 bases that match TRBD2. The CDR3 is made up of 18 amino acids. The V gene end was trimmed by 5 bases and the J gene end by 0 bases; junction bases not matched to a gene: 13. Per the germline V gene, CDR1 is MNHEY and CDR2 is SMNVEV (reference sequence). The CDR3 loop reads CASSLIAGTKISTDTQYF. In DNA form, the CDR3 reads TGTGCCAGCAGTCTGATAGCGGGGACGAAGATTAGCACAGATACGCAGTATTTT.

This chain connects TRBV19 to TRBJ2-2; 11 bases agree with TRBD1. Germline CDR1 and CDR2: LNHDA and SQIVND (reference sequence). Losses at the gene ends were 7 bases for V and 2 bases for J; bases not matched to a gene: 6. This CDR3 has 16 amino acids. This chain's CDR3 is CASILGQGANTGELFF. The CDR3 DNA sequence: TGTGCCAGTATCTTAGGACAGGGGGCCAACACCGGGGAGCTGTTTTTT.

V and J are TRBV13 and TRBJ2-3; 9 bases match TRBD1. Germline CDR1 reads PRHDT; CDR2 reads FYEKMQ (reference sequence). This CDR3 contains 15 residues. Trimming at V came to 3 bases and at J to 4 bases, leaving 5 bases not matched to a gene. This CDR3 is CASSFTGGGADTQYF. The CDR3 DNA is TGTGCCAGCAGCTTCACAGGGGGCGGCGCAGATACGCAGTATTTT.

The rearrangement links TRBV7-7 to TRBJ2-1; TRBD2 might be the D (5 bases). The germline gives CDR1 SSHAT, CDR2 FNYEAQ (reference sequence). The ends were cut back, 11 bases at V and 6 bases at J, with 8 bases in the middle. The CDR3 is 10 residues long. The DNA for the CDR3 is TGTGCCGGGCGGGTCAATGAGCAGTTCTTC. The encoded protein is CAGRVNEQFF.

This clone rates as medium-sized. The chain combines TRBV6-4 with TRBJ1-1, with no clear D. In germline, CDR1 is MRHNA, CDR2 SNTAGT. With 2 bases removed from V and 1 base from J, the gap between germline ends came to 8 bases. The CDR3 is made up of 14 amino acids. The CDR3 protein is CASSDGPSNTEAFF. CDR3 coding DNA: TGTGCCAGCAGTGACGGGCCGTCGAACACTGAAGCTTTCTTT.

The chain links TRBV18 to TRBJ2-7, with TRBD1 matching 8 bases. V lost 2 bases to trimming and J lost 3 bases; unmatched junction nucleotides: 6. Germline assignment: CDR1 KGHSH and CDR2 LQKENI. The CDR3 runs 15 residues. CDR3 region: CASSPGTGGRYEQYF. CDR3 coding DNA: TGTGCCAGCTCACCAGGGACAGGAGGGCGCTACGAGCAGTACTTC.

This clone occurred a few times. The chain has TRBV5-1 and TRBJ1-2; D is uncertain. Trimming cost V 2 bases and J 8 bases, with 13 bases left between them. Looked up from germline, CDR1 is SGHRS and CDR2 is YFSETQ. The CDR3 contains 13 residues. The CDR3 spells CASSLNLGRGYTF. Written as DNA, the CDR3 is TGCGCCAGCAGCTTAAACTTGGGCCGGGGCTACACCTTC.

The genes are TRBV7-9 and TRBJ1-2, with D perhaps TRBD1 (5 bases). The ends were cut back, 6 bases at V and 6 bases at J, with 14 bases in the middle. The CDR3 loop spans 13 amino acids. CDR1 is SEHNR and CDR2 is FQNEAQ in the germline V gene (reference sequence). DNA for the CDR3: TGTGCCAGCAGTTTTAGAACGGGGGATGGCTACACCTTC. Amino acids: CASSFRTGDGYTF.

The chain is built from TRBV24-1 and TRBJ2-3; 10 positions match TRBD1. The CDR3 loop spans 15 amino acids. Losses at the gene ends were 7 bases for V and 1 base for J; bases not matched to a gene: 4. From germline, CDR1 is KGHDR and CDR2 SFDVKD. The CDR3 coding sequence is TGTGCCACCAGCGAAGGACAGGGGGGCACAGATACGCAGTATTTT. It yields the protein CATSEGQGGTDTQYF.

V is TRBV9 and J is TRBJ2-2; 11 bases align to TRBD2. Germline lookup yields CDR1 SGDLS and CDR2 YYNGEE. Trimming removed 0 bases from V and 7 bases from J; junction bases left unmatched: 5. The CDR3 is 16 amino acids. CDR3 region: CASSVVSGGAHGELFF. The DNA for the CDR3 is TGTGCCAGCAGCGTAGTTAGCGGGGGGGCCCACGGGGAGCTGTTTTTT.

V is TRBV27 and J is TRBJ1-6; 10 bases are a match to TRBD1. Germline CDR1 is MNHEY and CDR2 is SMNVEV (reference sequence). The junction had 5 bases not matched to a gene; V was cut back by 4 bases and J by 8 bases. The CDR3 covers 15 residues. The CDR3 DNA sequence: TGTGCCAGCAGTTCGGGACAGGGGTTCGATTCACCCCTCCACTTT. Its translation: CASSSGQGFDSPLHF.

V is TRBV18 and J is TRBJ1-1, with unresolved D. Germline CDR1 is KGHSH and CDR2 is LQKENI. The CDR3 is 16 amino acids. V lost 2 bases and J lost 5, with 18 bases in between. DNA for the CDR3: TGTGCCAGCTCACCAACCCACTCAATTGACGGGACTGAAGCTTTCTTT. Encoded protein: CASSPTHSIDGTEAFF.

This clone was seen a single time. The genes are TRBV11-2 and TRBJ2-5; 8 positions agree with TRBD1. The CDR3 sequence is 15 residues long. V was pared by 6 bases and J by 1 base, with 7 bases of the junction left unmatched. Germline CDR1 SGHAT, CDR2 FQNNGV. In nucleotides, the CDR3 is TGTGCCAGCAGGAATCGACAGGGGATCCAAGAGACCCAGTACTTC. Encoded protein: CASRNRQGIQETQYF.

V usage is TRBV9 and J usage is TRBJ2-1; D remains ambiguous. V dropped 0 bases and J dropped 7 bases, with 11 bases sitting between them. This CDR3 is built from 14 residues. Germline loops: CDR1 SGDLS, CDR2 YYNGEE. The CDR3 loop is CASSVVSVGNEQFF. DNA for the CDR3: TGTGCCAGCAGCGTAGTCTCAGTCGGGAATGAGCAGTTCTTC.

This clone has only a few counts. The J gene is TRBJ2-7, the V gene TRBV7-3; 7 nucleotides agree with TRBD2. Germline trimming cut 0 bases from V and 6 bases from J; bases unmatched to any gene: 14. Germline lookup yields CDR1 SGHTA and CDR2 FQGTGA. The length of the CDR3 is 17 residues. The chain's CDR3 is CASSLTERFRTRCEQYF. In nucleotides, the CDR3 is TGTGCCAGCAGCTTAACGGAAAGATTCCGGACTAGATGCGAGCAGTACTTC. The full variable domain, completed using reference TRBV7-3 and TRBJ2-7, is GAGVSQTPSNKVTEKGKYVELRCDPISGHTALYWYRQSLGQGPEFLIYFQGTGAADDSGLPNDRFFAVRPEGSVSTLKIQRTERGDSAVYLCASSLTERFRTRCEQYFGPGTRLTVT.

The rearrangement joins TRBV19 to TRBJ1-2; 7 positions match TRBD1. Germline V CDR1 and CDR2: LNHDA, SQIVND (reference sequence). The CDR3 loop spans 13 amino acids. Trimming at V came to 10 bases and at J to 2 bases, leaving 7 bases not matched to a gene. The CDR3 reads CATTRDSNYGYTF. The CDR3 DNA is TGTGCCACCACAAGGGACAGCAACTATGGCTACACCTTC.

The chain links TRBV19 to TRBJ2-7; 8 nucleotides align to TRBD2. Germline trimming cut 10 bases from V and 0 bases from J; bases unmatched to any gene: 8. The CDR3 sequence is 14 residues long. Germline V gives CDR1 LNHDA, CDR2 SQIVND (reference sequence). CDR3 coding DNA: TGTGCCACCCAGACGGGGGGGGGCTCCTACGAGCAGTACTTC. Its translation is CATQTGGGSYEQYF.

The chain combines TRBV19 with TRBJ1-1, with 7 bases matching TRBD1. V shed 6 bases, J shed 9 bases, and the junction held 10 bases outside the gene matches. Per germline, CDR1 LNHDA and CDR2 SQIVND (reference sequence). The CDR3 consists of 13 residues. In DNA form, the CDR3 reads TGTGCCAGTAGAGCTGACAGGGACGCGAAAGCTTTCTTT. Its translation: CASRADRDAKAFF. Filled out from reference TRBV19 and TRBJ1-1, the complete variable domain reads DGGITQSPKYLFRKEGQNVTLSCEQNLNHDAMYWYRQDPGQGLRLIYYSQIVNDFQKGDIAEGYSVSREKKESFPLTVTSAQKNPTAFYLCASRADRDAKAFFGQGTRLTVV.